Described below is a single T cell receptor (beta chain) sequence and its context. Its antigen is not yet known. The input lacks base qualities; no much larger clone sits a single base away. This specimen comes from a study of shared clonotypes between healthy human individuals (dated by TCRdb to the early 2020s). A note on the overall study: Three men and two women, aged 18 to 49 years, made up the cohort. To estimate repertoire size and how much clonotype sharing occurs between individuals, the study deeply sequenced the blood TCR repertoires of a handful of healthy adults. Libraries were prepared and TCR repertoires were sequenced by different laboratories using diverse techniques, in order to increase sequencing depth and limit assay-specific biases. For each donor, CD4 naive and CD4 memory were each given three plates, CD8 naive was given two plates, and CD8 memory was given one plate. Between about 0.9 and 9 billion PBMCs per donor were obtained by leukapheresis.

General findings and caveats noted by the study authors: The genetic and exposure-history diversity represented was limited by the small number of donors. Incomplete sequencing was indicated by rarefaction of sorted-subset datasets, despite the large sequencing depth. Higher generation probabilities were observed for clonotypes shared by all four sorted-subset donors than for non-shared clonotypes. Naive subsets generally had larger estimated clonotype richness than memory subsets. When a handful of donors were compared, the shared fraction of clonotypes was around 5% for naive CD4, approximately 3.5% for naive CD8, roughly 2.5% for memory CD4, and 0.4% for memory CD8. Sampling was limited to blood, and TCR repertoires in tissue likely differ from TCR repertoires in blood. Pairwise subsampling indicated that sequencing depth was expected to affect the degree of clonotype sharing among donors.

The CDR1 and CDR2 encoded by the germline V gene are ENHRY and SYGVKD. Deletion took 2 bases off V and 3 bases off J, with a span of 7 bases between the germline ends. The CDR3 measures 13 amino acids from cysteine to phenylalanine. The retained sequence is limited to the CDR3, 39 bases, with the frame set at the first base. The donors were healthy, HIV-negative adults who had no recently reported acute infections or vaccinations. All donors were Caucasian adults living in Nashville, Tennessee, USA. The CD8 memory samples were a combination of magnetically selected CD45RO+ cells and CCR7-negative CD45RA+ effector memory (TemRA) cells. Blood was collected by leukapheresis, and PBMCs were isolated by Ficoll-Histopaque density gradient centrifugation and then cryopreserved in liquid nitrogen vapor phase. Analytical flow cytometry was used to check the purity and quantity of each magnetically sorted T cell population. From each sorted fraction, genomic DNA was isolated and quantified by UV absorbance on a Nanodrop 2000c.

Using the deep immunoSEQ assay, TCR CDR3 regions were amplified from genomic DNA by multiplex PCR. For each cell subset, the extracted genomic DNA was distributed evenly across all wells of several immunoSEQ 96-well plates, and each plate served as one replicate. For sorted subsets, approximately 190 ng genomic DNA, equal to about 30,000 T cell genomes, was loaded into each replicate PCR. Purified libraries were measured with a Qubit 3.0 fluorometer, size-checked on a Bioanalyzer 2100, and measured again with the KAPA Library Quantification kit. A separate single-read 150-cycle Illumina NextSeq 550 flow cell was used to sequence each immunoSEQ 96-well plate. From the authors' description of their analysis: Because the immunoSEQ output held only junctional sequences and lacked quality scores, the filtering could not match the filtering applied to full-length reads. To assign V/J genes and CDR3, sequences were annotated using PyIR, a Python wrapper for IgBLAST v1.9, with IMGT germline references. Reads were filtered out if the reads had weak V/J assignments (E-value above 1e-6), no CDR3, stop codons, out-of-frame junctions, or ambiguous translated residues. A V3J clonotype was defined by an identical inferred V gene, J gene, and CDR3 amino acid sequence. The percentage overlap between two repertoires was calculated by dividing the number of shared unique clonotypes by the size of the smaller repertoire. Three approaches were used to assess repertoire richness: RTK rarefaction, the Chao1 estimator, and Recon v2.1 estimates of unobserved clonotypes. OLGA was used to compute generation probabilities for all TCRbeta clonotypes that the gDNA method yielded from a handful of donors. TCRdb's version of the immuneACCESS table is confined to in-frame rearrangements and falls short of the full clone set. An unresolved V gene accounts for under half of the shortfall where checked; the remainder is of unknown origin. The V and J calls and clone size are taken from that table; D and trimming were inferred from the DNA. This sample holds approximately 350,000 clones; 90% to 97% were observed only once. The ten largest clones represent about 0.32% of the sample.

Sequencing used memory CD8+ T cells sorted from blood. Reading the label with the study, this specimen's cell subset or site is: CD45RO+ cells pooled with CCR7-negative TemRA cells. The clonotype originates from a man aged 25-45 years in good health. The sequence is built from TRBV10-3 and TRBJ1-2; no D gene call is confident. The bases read TGTGCCATCAGTGAGAACCGAGACTATGGCTACACCTTC. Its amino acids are CAISENRDYGYTF.